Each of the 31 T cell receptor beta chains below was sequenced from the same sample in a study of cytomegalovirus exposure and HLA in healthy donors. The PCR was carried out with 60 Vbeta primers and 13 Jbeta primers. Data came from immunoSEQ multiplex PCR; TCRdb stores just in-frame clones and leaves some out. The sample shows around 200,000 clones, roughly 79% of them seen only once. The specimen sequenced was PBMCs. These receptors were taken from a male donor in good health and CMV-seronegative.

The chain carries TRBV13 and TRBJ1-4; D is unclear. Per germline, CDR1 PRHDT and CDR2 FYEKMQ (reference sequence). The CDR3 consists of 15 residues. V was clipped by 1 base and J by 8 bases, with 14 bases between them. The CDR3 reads CASSLDPTREEKLFF. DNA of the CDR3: TGTGCCAGCAGCTTAGATCCCACCCGGGAGGAAAAACTGTTTTTT. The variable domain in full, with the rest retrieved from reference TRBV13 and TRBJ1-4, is AAGVIQSPRHLIKEKRETATLKCYPIPRHDTVYWYQQGPGQDPQFLISFYEKMQSDKGSIPDRFSAQQFSDYHSELNMSSLELGDSALYFCASSLDPTREEKLFFGSGTQLSVL.

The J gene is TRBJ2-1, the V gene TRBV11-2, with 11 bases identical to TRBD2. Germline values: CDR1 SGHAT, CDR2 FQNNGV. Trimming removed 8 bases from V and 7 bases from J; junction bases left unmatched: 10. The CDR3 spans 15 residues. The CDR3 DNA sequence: TGTGCCAGCGGTCGACTAGCGGGAAGAACGAATGAGCAGTTCTTC. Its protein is CASGRLAGRTNEQFF.

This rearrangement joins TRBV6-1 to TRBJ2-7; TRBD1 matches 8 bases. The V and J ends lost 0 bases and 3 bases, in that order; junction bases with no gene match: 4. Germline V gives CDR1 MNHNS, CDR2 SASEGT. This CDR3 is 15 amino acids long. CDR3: CASSEARGRVYEQYF. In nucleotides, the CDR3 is TGTGCCAGCAGTGAAGCCAGGGGGCGCGTCTACGAGCAGTACTTC.

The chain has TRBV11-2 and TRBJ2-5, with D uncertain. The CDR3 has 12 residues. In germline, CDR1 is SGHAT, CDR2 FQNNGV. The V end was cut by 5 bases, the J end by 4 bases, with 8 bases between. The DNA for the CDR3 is TGTGCCAGCAGCCCATCGCGAGAGACCCAGTACTTC. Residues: CASSPSRETQYF.

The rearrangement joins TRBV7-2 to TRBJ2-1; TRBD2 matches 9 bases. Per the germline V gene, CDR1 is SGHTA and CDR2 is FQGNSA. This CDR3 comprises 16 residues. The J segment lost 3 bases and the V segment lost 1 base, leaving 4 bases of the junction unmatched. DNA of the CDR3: TGTGCCAGCAGCTTAGTAGGACTAGCGTACTACAATGAGCAGTTCTTC. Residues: CASSLVGLAYYNEQFF.

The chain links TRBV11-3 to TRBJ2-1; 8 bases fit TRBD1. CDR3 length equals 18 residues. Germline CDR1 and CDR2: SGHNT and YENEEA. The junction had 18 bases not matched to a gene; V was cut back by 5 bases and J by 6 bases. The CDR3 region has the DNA TGTGCCAGCAGCCAACACCATCCGGACAGGGACAAAGTCAATGAGCAGTTCTTC. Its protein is CASSQHHPDRDKVNEQFF.

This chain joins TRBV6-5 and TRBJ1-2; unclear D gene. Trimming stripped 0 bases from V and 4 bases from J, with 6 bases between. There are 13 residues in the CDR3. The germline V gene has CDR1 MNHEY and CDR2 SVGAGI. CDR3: CASSYSPSYGYTF. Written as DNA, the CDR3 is TGTGCCAGCAGTTACTCGCCCAGCTATGGCTACACCTTC.

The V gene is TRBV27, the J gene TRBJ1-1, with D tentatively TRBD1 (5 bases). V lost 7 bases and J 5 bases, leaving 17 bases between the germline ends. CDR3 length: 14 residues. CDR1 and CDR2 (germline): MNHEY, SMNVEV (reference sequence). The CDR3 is CASTGRGLGTEAFF. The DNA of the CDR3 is TGTGCCAGCACGGGCCGGGGGTTAGGGACTGAAGCTTTCTTT.

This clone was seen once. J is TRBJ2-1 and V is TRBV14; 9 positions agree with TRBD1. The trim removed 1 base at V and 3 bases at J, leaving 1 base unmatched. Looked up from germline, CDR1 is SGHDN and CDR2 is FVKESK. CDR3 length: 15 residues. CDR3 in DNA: TGTGCCAGCAGCCAAGGGACAGGGGTCTACAATGAGCAGTTCTTC. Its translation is CASSQGTGVYNEQFF.

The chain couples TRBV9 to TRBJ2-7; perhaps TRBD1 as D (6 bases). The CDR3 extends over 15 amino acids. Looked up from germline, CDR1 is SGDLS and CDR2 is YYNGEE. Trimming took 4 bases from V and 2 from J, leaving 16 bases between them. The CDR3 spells CASSFRSGAAYEQYF. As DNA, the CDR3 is TGTGCCAGCAGCTTCCGATCAGGGGCCGCCTACGAGCAGTACTTC. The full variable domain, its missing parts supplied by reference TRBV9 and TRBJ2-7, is DSGVTQTPKHLITATGQRVTLRCSPRSGDLSVYWYQQSLDQGLQFLIQYYNGEERAKGNILERFSAQQFPDLHSELNLSSLELGDSALYFCASSFRSGAAYEQYFGPGTRLTVT.

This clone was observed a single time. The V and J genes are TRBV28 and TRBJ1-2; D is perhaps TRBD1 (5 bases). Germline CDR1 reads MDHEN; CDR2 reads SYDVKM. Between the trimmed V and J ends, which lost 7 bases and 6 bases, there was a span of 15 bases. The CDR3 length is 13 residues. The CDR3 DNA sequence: TGTGCCAGCACTGTACCGCGGGGGAATGGCTACACCTTC. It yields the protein CASTVPRGNGYTF.

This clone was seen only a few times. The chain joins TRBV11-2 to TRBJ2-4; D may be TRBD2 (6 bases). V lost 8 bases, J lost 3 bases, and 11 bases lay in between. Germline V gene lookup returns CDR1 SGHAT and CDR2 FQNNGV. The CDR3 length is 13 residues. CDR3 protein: CASAPGVKNIQYF. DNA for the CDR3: TGTGCCAGCGCCCCGGGAGTCAAAAACATTCAGTACTTC.

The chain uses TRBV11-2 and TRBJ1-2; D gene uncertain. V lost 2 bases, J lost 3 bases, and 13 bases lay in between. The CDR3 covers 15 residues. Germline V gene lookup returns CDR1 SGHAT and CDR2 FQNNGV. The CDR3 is CASSLNRGNYYGYTF. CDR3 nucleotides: TGTGCCAGCAGCTTAAACCGAGGCAACTACTATGGCTACACCTTC.

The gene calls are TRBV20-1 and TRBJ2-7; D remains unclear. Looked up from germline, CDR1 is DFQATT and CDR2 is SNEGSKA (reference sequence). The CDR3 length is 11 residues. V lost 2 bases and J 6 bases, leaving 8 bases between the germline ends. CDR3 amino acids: CSARFHSEQYF. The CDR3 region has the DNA TGCAGTGCTAGATTCCACAGCGAGCAGTACTTC.

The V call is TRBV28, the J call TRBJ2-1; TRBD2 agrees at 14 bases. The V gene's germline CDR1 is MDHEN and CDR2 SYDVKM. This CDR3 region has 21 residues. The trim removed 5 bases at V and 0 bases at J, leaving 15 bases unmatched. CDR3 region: CASSPNRPTSGRARSYNEQFF. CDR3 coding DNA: TGTGCCAGCAGTCCGAACCGACCGACTAGCGGGAGGGCCCGCTCCTACAATGAGCAGTTCTTC.

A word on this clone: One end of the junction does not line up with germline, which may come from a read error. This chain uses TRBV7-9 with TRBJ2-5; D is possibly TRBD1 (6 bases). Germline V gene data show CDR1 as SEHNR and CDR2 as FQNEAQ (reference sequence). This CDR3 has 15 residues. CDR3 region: CSSSDWAGEGETQYF. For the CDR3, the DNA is TGTTCCAGCAGCGATTGGGCAGGGGAAGGAGAGACCCAGTACTTC.

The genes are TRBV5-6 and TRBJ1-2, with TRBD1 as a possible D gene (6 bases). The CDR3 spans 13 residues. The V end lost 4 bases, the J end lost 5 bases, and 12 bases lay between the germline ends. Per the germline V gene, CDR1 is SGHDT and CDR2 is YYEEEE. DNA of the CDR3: TGTGCCAGCAGCCAAGGACAGCCTTATGGCTACACCTTC. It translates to CASSQGQPYGYTF. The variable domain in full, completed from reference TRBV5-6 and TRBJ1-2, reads DAGVTQSPTHLIKTRGQQVTLRCSPKSGHDTVSWYQQALGQGPQFIFQYYEEEERQRGNFPDRFSGHQFPNYSSELNVNALLLGDSALYLCASSQGQPYGYTFGSGTRLTVV.

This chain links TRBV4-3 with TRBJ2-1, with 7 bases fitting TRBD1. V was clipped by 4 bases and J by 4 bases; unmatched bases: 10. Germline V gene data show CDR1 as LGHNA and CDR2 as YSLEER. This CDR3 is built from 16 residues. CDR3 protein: CASSPLTQGEYNEQFF. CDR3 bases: TGCGCCAGCAGCCCCCTAACTCAGGGGGAATACAATGAGCAGTTCTTC.

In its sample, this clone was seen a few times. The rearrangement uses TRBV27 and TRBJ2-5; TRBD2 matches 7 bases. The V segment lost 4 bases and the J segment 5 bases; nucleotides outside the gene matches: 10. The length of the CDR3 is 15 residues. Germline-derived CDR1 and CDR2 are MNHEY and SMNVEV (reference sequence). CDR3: CASSSSGEGSETQYF. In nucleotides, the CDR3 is TGTGCCAGCAGTTCCTCCGGGGAGGGTTCGGAGACCCAGTACTTC.

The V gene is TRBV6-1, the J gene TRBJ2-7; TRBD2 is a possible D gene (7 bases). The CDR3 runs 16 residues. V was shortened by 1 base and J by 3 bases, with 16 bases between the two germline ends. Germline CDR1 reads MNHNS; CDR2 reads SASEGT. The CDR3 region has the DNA TGTGCCAGCAGTGAAGAGGGGGAGGGGTGGGGCTACGAGCAGTACTTC. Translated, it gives CASSEEGEGWGYEQYF.

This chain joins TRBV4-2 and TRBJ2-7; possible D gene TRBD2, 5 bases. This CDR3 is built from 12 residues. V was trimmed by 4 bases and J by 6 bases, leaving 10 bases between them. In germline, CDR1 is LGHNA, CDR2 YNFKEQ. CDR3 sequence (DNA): TGTGCCAGCAGCCTTACCGCGGGCGAGCAGTACTTC. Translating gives CASSLTAGEQYF.

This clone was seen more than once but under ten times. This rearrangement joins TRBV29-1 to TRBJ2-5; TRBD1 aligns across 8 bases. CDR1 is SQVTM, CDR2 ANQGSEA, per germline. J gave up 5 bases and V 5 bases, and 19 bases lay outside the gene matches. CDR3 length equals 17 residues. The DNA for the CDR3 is TGCAGCGTTCACCCTTTCGACAGGGGCACAAGTGGTGAGACCCAGTACTTC. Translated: CSVHPFDRGTSGETQYF.

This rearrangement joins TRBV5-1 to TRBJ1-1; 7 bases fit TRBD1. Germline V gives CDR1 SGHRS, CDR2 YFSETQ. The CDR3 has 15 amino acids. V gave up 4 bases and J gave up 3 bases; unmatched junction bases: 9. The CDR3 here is CASSTRQGLDTEAFF. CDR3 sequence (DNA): TGCGCCAGCAGCACCCGACAGGGTTTGGACACTGAAGCTTTCTTT.

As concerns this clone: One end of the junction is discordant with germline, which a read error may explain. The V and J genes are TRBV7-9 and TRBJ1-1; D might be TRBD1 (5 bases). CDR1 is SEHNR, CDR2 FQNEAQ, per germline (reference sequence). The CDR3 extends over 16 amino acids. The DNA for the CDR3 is TGTTCCAGCAGCTACCGCCAGGGCCTCATGAACACTGAAGCTTTCTTT. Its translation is CSSSYRQGLMNTEAFF.

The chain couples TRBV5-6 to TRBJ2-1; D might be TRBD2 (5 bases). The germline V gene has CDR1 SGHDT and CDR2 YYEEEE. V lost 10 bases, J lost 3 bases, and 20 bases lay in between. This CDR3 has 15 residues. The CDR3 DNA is TGTGCCTGCACCTCGACCTTTCGGGGCTACAATGAGCAGTTCTTC. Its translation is CACTSTFRGYNEQFF. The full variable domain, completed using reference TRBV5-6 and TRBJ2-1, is DAGVTQSPTHLIKTRGQQVTLRCSPKSGHDTVSWYQQALGQGPQFIFQYYEEEERQRGNFPDRFSGHQFPNYSSELNVNALLLGDSALYLCACTSTFRGYNEQFFGPGTRLTVL.

For the CDR3, the DNA is TGCGCCAGCAGCGGACATGGGGGCGCAACTAATGAAAAACTGTTTTTT. Translating gives CASSGHGGATNEKLFF. The chain carries TRBV5-1 and TRBJ1-4, with D possibly matching TRBD1 (6 bases). V lost 4 bases and J lost 0, with 13 bases in between. Per germline, CDR1 SGHRS and CDR2 YFSETQ. This CDR3 is built from 16 residues.

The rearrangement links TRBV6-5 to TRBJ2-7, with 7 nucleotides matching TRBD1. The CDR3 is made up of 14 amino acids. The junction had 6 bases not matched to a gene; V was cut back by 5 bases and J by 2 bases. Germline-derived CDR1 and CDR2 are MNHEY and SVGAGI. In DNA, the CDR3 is TGTGCCAGCAGTCCGGACAGGATCACCTACGAGCAGTACTTC. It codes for CASSPDRITYEQYF.

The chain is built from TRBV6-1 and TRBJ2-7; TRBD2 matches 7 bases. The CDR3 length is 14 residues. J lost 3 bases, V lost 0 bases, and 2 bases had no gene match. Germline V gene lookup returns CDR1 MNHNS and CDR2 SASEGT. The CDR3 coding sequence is TGTGCCAGCAGTGAAGCTGCGGGGGTCTACGAGCAGTACTTC. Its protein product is CASSEAAGVYEQYF.

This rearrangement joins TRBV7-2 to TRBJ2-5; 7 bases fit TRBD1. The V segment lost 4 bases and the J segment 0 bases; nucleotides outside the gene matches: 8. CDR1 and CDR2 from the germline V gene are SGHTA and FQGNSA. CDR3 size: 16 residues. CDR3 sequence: CASSSGQDLYQETQYF. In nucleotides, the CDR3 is TGTGCCAGCAGCTCCGGACAGGACCTGTACCAAGAGACCCAGTACTTC.

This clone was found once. This CDR3 reads CASSLSGGDSYEQYF. CDR3 DNA sequence: TGTGCCAGCAGCTTGTCGGGTGGGGACAGCTACGAGCAGTACTTC. This sequence joins TRBV11-3 and TRBJ2-7; 7 nucleotides match TRBD1. Germline loops: CDR1 SGHNT, CDR2 YENEEA. With 3 bases clipped from V and 3 bases from J, the junction kept 8 bases outside the gene matches. The CDR3 is made up of 15 amino acids. The entire variable domain, with the rest obtained from reference TRBV11-3 and TRBJ2-7, is as follows: EAGVVQSPRYKIIEKKQPVAFWCNPISGHNTLYWYLQNLGQGPELLIRYENEEAVDDSQLPKDRFSAERLKGVDSTLKIQPAELGDSAVYLCASSLSGGDSYEQYFGPGTRLTVT.

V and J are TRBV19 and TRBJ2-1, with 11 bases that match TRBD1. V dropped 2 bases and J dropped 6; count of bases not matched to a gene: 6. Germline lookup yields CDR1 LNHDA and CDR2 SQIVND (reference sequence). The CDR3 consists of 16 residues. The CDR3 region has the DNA TGTGCCAGTAGTATACCCGGGACAGGGGGTCGCAATGAGCAGTTCTTC. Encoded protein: CASSIPGTGGRNEQFF.